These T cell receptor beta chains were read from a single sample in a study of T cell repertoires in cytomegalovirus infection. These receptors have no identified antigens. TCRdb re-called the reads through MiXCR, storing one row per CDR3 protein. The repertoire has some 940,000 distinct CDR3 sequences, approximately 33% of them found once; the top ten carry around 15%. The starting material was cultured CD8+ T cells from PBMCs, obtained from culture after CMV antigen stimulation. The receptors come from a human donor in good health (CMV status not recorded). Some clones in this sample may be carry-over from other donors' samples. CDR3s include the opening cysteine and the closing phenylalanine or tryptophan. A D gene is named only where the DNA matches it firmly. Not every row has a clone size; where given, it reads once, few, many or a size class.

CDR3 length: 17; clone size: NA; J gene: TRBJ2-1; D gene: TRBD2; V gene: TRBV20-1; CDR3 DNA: TGCAGTGCCGTTGGACTAGTGGGGGAGAAGCTCTCCAATGAGCAGTTCTTC; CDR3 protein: CSAVGLVGEKLSNEQFF
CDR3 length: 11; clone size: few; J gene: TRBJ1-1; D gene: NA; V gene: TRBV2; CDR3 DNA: TGTGCCAGCAATAAGCTCACTGAAGCTTTCTTT; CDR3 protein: CASNKLTEAFF
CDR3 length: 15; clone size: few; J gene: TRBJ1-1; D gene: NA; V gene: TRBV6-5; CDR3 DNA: TGTGCCAGCAGCTCAAGAACGTCGTCGGGCACTGAAGCTTTCTTT; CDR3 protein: CASSSRTSSGTEAFF
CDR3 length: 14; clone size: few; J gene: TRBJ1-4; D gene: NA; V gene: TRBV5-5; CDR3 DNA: TGTGCCAGCAGCTTCAGGGGTGGATTTGAAAAACTGTTTTTT; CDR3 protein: CASSFRGGFEKLFF
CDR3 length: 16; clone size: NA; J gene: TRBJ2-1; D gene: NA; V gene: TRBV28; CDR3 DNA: TGTGCCAGCAGTATGGACCCCCAGAGCTCCTACAATGAGCAGTTCTTC; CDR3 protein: CASSMDPQSSYNEQFF
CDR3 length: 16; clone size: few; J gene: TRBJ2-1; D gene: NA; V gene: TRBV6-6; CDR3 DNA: TGTGCCAGCAGTTTCGCGACGGCCACAGCCTACAATGAGCAGTTCTTC; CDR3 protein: CASSFATATAYNEQFF
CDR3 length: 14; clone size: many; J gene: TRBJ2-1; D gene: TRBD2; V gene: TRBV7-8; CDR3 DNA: TGTGCCAGCAGTCCGGGACTAGCGGGGGATGAGCAGTTCTTC; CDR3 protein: CASSPGLAGDEQFF
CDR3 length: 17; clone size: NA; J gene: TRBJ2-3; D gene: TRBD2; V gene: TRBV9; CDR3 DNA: TGTGCCAGCAGCGTGTCGGACAGCGGGGGAAGCACAGATACGCAGTATTTT; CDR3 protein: CASSVSDSGGSTDTQYF
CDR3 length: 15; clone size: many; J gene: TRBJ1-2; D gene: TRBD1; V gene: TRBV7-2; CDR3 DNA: TGTGCCAGCAGCTTAGGGGGACAGGGGGCGAGGGGCTACACCTTC; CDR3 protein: CASSLGGQGARGYTF
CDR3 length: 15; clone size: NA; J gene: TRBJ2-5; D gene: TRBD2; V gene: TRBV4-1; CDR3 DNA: TGCGCCAGCAGCCAATTTTCTAGCGGGTCACAGACCCAGTACTTC; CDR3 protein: CASSQFSSGSQTQYF
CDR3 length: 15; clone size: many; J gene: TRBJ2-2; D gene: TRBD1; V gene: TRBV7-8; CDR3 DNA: TGTGCCAGCAGCGAACTGACAGGGATCACCGGGGAGCTGTTTTTT; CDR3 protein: CASSELTGITGELFF
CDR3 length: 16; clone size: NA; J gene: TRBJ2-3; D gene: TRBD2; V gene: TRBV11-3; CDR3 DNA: TGTGCCAGCAGCTCGAGGACTAGCGGGGTCACAGATACGCAGTATTTT; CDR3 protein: CASSSRTSGVTDTQYF
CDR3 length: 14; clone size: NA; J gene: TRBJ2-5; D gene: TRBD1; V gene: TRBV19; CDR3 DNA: TGTGCCAGTTCCCTACAGGGGTCAGAAGAGACCCAGTACTTC; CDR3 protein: CASSLQGSEETQYF
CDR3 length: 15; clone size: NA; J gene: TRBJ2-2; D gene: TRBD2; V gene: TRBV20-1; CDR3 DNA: TGCAGTGCTACACCCGGGACTACCCACTCCGGGGAGCTGTTTTTT; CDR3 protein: CSATPGTTHSGELFF
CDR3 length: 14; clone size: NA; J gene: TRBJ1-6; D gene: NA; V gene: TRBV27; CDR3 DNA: TGTGCCAGCAGTTTTCCACCACCTAATTCACCCCTCCACTTT; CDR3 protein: CASSFPPPNSPLHF
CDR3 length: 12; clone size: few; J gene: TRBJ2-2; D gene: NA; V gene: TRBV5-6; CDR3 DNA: TGTGCCAGCAGCTTGGGGACCGAGGAGCTGTTTTTT; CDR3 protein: CASSLGTEELFF
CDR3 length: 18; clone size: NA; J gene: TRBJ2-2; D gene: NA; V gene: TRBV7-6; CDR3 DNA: TGTGCCAGCAGCTTAGGGAACCCAAAGCCCTTGAACACCGGGGAGCTGTTTTTT; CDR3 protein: CASSLGNPKPLNTGELFF
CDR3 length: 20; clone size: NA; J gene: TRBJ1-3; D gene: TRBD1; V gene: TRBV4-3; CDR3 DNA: TGCGCCAGCAGCCAAGATTGGACAGGGGGCCTTACCTTCTCCGGAAACACCATATATTTT; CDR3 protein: CASSQDWTGGLTFSGNTIYF
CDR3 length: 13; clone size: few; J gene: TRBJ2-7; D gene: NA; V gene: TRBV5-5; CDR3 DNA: TGTGCCAGCAGCCTTTGGGGGTCCTACGAGCAGTACTTC; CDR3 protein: CASSLWGSYEQYF
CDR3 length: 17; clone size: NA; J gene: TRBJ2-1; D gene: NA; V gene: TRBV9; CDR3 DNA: TGTGCCAGCAGCGCCGTTGGACAGCCTCAAAAGGGCAATGAGCAGTTCTTC; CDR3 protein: CASSAVGQPQKGNEQFF
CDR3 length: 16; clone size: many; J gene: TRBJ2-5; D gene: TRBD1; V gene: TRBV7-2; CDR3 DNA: TGTGCCAGCAGCTTAGGTTTCTACAGGGGGGACGAGACCCAGTACTTC; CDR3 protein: CASSLGFYRGDETQYF
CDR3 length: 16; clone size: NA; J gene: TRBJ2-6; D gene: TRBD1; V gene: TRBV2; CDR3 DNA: TGTGCCAGCAGCACGACAGGGGGCGGTTTGGCCAACGTCCTGACTTTC; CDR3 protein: CASSTTGGGLANVLTF
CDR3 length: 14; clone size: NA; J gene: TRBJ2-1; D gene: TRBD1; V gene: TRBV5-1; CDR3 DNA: TGCGCCAGCACCCTGGGACAGGGTCTTAATGAGCAGTTCTTC; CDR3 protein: CASTLGQGLNEQFF
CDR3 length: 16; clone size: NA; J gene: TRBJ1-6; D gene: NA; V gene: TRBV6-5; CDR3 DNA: TGTGCCAGCAGTTACTTGCTGGACACCGCGAATTCACCCCTCCACTTT; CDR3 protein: CASSYLLDTANSPLHF
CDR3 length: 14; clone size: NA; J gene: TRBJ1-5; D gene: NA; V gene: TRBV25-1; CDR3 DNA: TGTGCCAGCAGCGACACCTTTGGGGTTCAGCCCCAGCATTTT; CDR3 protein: CASSDTFGVQPQHF
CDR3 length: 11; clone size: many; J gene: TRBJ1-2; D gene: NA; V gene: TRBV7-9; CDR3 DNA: TGTGCCAGCAGTCCAGACTATGGCTACACCTTC; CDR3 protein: CASSPDYGYTF
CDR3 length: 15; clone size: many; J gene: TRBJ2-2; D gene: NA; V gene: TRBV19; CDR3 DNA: TGTGCCAGTAGTATAGGCGGAGGGAACACCGGGGAGCTGTTTTTT; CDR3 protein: CASSIGGGNTGELFF
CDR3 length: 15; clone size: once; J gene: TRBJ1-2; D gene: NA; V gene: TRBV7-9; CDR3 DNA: TGTGCCAGCAGCGAGCTGACAGAAAATCTCTATGGCTACACCTTC; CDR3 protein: CASSELTENLYGYTF
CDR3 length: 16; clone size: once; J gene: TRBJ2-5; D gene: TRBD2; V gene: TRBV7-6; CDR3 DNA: TGTGCCAGCAGCCCCCTAGCGGGACGCTTACAAGAGACCCAGTACTTC; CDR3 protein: CASSPLAGRLQETQYF
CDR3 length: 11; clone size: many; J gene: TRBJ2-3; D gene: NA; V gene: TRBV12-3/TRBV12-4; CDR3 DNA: TGTGCCAGCAGCACAGATTTATCGCAGTATTTT; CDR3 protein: CASSTDLSQYF
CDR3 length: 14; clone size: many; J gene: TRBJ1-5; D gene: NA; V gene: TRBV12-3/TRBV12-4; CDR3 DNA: TGTGCCAGCAGTTTGGTAGGATTCAATCAGCCCCAGCATTTT; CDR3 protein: CASSLVGFNQPQHF
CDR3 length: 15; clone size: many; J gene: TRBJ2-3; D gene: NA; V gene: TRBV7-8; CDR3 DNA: TGTGCCAGCAGCCCAAGGCCAACTAGCACAGATACGCAGTATTTT; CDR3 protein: CASSPRPTSTDTQYF
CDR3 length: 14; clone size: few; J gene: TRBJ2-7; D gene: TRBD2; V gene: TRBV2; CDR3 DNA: TGTGCCAGCAGTGTTGCGGGAGACTCCTACGAGCAGTACTTC; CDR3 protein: CASSVAGDSYEQYF
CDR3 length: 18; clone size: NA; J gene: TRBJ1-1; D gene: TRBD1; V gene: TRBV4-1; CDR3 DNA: TGCGCCAGCAGCCAAGATTCCTACAGGGGGCAGTTGAACACTGAAGCTTTCTTT; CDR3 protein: CASSQDSYRGQLNTEAFF
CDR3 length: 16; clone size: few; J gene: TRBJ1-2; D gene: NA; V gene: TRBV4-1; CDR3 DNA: TGCGCCAGCAGCCAAGTATCCGGATACAGATCCTATGGCTACACCTTC; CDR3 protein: CASSQVSGYRSYGYTF
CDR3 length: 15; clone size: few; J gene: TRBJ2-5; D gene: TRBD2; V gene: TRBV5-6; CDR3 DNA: TGTGCCAGCAGCCGACTAGCGGGGGATAAAGAGACCCAGTACTTC; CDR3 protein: CASSRLAGDKETQYF
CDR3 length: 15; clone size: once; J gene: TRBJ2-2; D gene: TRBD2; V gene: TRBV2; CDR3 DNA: TGTGCCAGCAGTTCTAGGGACTATCTCACCGGGGAGCTGTTTTTT; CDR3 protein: CASSSRDYLTGELFF
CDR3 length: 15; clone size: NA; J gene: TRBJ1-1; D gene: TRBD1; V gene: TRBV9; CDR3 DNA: TGTGCCAGCAGCACTAGAGGACAGGGGTTTACTGAAGCTTTCTTT; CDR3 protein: CASSTRGQGFTEAFF
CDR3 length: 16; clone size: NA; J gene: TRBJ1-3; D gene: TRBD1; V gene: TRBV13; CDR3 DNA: TGTGCCAGCAGCTCCACACCGACAGGGAGGGAAAACACCATATATTTT; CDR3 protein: CASSSTPTGRENTIYF
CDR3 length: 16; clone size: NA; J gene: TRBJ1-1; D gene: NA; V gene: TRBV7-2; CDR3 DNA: TGTGCCAGCAGCTTAGGCCGGTGGGGCATGAACACTGAAGCTTTCTTT; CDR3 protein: CASSLGRWGMNTEAFF
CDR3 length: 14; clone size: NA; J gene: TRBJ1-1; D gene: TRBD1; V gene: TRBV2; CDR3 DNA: TGTGCCAGCAGTCCCTGGACAGGGCTCACTGAAGCTTTCTTT; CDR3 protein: CASSPWTGLTEAFF
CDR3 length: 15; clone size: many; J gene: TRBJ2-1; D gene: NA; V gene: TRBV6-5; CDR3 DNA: TGTGCCAGCAGTTACAAGCGCAACTTGGTCGGTGAGCAGTTCTTC; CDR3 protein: CASSYKRNLVGEQFF
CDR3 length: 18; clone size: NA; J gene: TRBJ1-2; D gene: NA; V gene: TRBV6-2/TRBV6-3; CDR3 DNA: TGTGCCAGCAGTTTGGCAGGACAACCACAAATGGATAACTATGGCTACACCTTC; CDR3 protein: CASSLAGQPQMDNYGYTF
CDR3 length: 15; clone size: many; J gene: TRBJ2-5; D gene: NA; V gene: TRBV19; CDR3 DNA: TGTGCCAGTAGGGTGACGGGCACCCCTCGAGAGACCCAGTACTTC; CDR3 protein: CASRVTGTPRETQYF
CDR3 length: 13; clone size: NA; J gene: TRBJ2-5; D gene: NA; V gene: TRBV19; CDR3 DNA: TGTGCCAGTAGTATCCTGGGGGAAGAGACCCAGTACTTC; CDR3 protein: CASSILGEETQYF
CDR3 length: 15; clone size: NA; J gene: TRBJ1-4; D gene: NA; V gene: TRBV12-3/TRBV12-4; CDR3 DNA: TGTGCCAGCAGTTTAGGGCCAAAGGGGCACAAAAAACTGTTTTTT; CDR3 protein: CASSLGPKGHKKLFF
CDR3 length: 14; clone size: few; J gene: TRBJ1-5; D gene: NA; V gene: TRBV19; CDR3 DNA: TGTGCCAGTCACAGGGTCTACGATAATCAGCCCCAGCATTTT; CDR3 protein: CASHRVYDNQPQHF
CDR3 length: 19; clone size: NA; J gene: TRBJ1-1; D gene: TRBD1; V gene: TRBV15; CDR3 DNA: TGTGCCACCAGCGGACCCAGAGAACCGGGACAGGGGGCGTGGACTGAAGCTTTCTTT; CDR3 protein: CATSGPREPGQGAWTEAFF
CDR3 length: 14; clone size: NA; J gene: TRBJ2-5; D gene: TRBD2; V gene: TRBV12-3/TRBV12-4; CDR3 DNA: TGTGCCAGCATGCCTAGCGGGGGACAAGAGACCCAGTACTTC; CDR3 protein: CASMPSGGQETQYF
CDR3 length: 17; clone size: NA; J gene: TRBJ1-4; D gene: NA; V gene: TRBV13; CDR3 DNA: TGTGCCAGCAGCTTTTTTCCGAACCCTCAAGGAAGTGAAAAACTGTTTTTT; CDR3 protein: CASSFFPNPQGSEKLFF
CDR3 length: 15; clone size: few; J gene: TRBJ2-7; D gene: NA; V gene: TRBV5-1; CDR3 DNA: TGCGCCAGCAGCGAGGAGCTAAATCCTACGATAGGGCAGTACTTC; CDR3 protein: CASSEELNPTIGQYF